This T cell receptor beta chain was retrieved from a study of T cell changes during pregnancy in multiple sclerosis. Assay: immunoSEQ multiplex PCR; the TCRdb copy retains only in-frame clones and omits some. The sample carries more than 10,000 clones, approximately 80% recorded once. This clonotype originated in a female donor in good health, enrolled as a control in a pregnancy study. The sequencing here drew on CD8+ T cells from peripheral blood mononuclear cells, taken after pregnancy.

This CDR3 reads CSVEAGQGGNTIYF. DNA of the CDR3: TGCAGCGTTGAAGCGGGACAGGGGGGAAACACCATATATTTT. The V and J genes are TRBV29-1 and TRBJ1-3; TRBD1 matches at 10 bases. The CDR3 is made up of 14 amino acids. The germline CDR1 and CDR2 sequences are SQVTM and ANQGSEA. J was trimmed by 4 bases and V by 1 base; bases with no gene match: 1.